These 4 T cell receptor beta chains share one sample of origin, sequenced in a study of T cells in localized non-small cell lung cancer. Sequencing was performed with immunoSEQ multiplex PCR; in TCRdb, only in-frame clones are kept and a portion is missing. The table lists fewer than 30,000 clones, roughly 87% of them singletons, with around 1% in the top ten. Specimen: peripheral blood, collected before any cancer treatment. The origin of the receptors is a woman aged 40 to 75 with stage I lung adenocarcinoma.

The V gene is TRBV7-2, the J gene TRBJ1-3; D gene ambiguous. Germline V gives CDR1 SGHTA, CDR2 FQGNSA. The CDR3 is made up of 16 amino acids. V lost 1 base, J lost 0 bases, and 10 bases lay in between. The CDR3 reads CASSLEDLSSGNTIYF. CDR3 nucleotides: TGTGCCAGCAGCTTAGAGGACCTTAGCTCTGGAAACACCATATATTTT.

The gene calls are TRBV5-1 and TRBJ2-1; 11 positions agree with TRBD1. Germline V CDR1 and CDR2: SGHRS, YFSETQ. The CDR3 consists of 15 residues. With V trimmed by 3 bases and J by 9 bases, 8 bases remained unmatched. CDR3 protein: CASSSTDRGRFEQFF. The CDR3 DNA follows: TGCGCCAGCAGCTCGACGGACAGGGGGCGGTTTGAGCAGTTCTTC.

The chain links TRBV19 to TRBJ1-1; D possibly corresponds to TRBD1 (5 bases). The CDR3 is made up of 14 amino acids. V lost 7 bases and J 2 bases, leaving 14 bases between the germline ends. From germline, CDR1 is LNHDA and CDR2 SQIVND (reference sequence). The CDR3, as DNA: TGTGCCAGTATCGCCGACAGACTCAACACTGAAGCTTTCTTT. Protein: CASIADRLNTEAFF. The complete variable domain, with remaining parts taken from reference TRBV19 and TRBJ1-1, reads DGGITQSPKYLFRKEGQNVTLSCEQNLNHDAMYWYRQDPGQGLRLIYYSQIVNDFQKGDIAEGYSVSREKKESFPLTVTSAQKNPTAFYLCASIADRLNTEAFFGQGTRLTVV.

The chain employs TRBV19 and TRBJ2-3, with 7 bases fitting TRBD1. The CDR3 contains 14 residues. With V trimmed by 9 bases and J by 0 bases, 6 bases remained unmatched. Germline lookup yields CDR1 LNHDA and CDR2 SQIVND (reference sequence). For the CDR3, the DNA is TGTGCCAGCGTTCGGACAGGTAGCACAGATACGCAGTATTTT. Its protein product is CASVRTGSTDTQYF.